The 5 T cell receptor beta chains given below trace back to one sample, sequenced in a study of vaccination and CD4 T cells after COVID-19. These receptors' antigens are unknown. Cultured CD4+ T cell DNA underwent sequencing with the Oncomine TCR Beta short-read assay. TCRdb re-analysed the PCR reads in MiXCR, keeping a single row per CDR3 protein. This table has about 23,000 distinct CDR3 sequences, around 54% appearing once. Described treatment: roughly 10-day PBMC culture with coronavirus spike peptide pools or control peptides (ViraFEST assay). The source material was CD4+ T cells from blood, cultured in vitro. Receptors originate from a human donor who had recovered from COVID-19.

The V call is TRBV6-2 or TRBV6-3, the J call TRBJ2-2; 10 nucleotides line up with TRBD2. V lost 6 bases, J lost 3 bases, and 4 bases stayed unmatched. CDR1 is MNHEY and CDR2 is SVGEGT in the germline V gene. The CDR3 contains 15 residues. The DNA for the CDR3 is TGTGCCAGCAGGACCGGGACTAGCGACACCGGGGAGCTGTTTTTT. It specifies CASRTGTSDTGELFF.

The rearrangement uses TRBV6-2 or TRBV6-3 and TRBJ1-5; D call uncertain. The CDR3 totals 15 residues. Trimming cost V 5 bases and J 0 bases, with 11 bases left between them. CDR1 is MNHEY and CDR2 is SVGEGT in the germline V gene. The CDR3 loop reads CASSPAQISNQPQHF. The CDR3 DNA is TGTGCCAGCAGTCCTGCACAAATTAGCAATCAGCCCCAGCATTTT.

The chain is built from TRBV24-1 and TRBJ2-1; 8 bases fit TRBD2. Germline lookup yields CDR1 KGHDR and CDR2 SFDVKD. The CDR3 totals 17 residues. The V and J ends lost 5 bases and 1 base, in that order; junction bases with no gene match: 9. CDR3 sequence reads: CATSAITSGPSYNEQFF. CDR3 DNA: TGTGCCACCAGTGCGATTACTAGCGGCCCTTCCTACAATGAGCAGTTCTTC.

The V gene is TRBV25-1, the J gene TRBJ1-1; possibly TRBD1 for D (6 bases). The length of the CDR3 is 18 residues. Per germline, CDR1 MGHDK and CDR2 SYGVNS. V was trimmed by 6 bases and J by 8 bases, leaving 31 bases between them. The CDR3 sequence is CASSPLAGRGGIAGEAFF. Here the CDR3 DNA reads TGTGCCAGCAGCCCCTTAGCTGGCAGGGGCGGTATTGCTGGGGAAGCTTTCTTT.

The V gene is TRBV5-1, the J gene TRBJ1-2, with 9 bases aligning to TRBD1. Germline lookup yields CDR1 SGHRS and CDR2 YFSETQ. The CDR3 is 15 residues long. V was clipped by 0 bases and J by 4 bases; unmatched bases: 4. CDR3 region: CASSLGTGARYGYTF. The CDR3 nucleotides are TGCGCCAGCAGCTTGGGGACAGGGGCCCGCTATGGCTACACCTTC.